This T cell receptor (beta chain) was obtained from a study of radiotherapy plus CTLA-4 blockade in lung cancer. Regarding the study as a whole: Radiotherapy with ipilimumab was followed by blood expansion of tumor-derived clones. Reports state that early shifts in blood T cell clones, with interferon-beta, best predicted response.

Method: immunoSEQ multiplex PCR; TCRdb's copy keeps in-frame clones and lacks some. This sample has roughly 110,000 clones, with about 85% found just once. Patients in the study, people with chemo-refractory metastatic non-small-cell lung cancer, received focal radiation plus ipilimumab CTLA-4 blockade. Comments on this clone: Antigen specificity is unknown.

The TCR originated in a human donor with non-small cell lung cancer that progressed on radiotherapy plus ipilimumab. Some clones in this sample may be carry-over from other donors' samples. Specimen: peripheral blood, collected from a patient treated with radiotherapy plus ipilimumab.

The CDR3 sequence: CASGKPGQIYGYTF. The CDR3 DNA sequence: TGTGCCAGCGGTAAACCGGGACAGATCTATGGCTACACCTTC. The chain carries TRBV6-5 and TRBJ1-2, with 7 bases identical to TRBD1. Germline CDR1 reads MNHEY; CDR2 reads SVGAGI. This CDR3 spans 14 amino acids. The V gene end was trimmed by 8 bases and the J gene end by 4 bases; junction bases not matched to a gene: 10.